This T cell receptor (beta chain) was captured in a study of blood T cell repertoires in COVID-19. Study summary: Samples taken during acute and convalescent COVID-19 were collected in the United States, Italy and Spain. The cDNA or gDNA used as material had been derived from T cells, B-cell-depleted T cells, or PBMCs.

Here immunoSEQ multiplex PCR was the method, and the copy in TCRdb shows in-frame clones only, minus some. The top ten clones hold approximately 17% of a sample with 50,000 to 70,000 clones, approximately 84% of them seen once. V was trimmed by 4 bases and J by 2 bases, leaving 11 bases between them. The CDR3 is made up of 14 amino acids. CDR1 is SGHTA, CDR2 FQGTGA, per germline. The chain carries TRBV7-3 and TRBJ1-1; the D gene is possibly TRBD1 (6 bases). The TCR was taken from a man aged 70-80 years with active COVID-19. What was sequenced was peripheral blood. CDR3 nucleotide sequence: TGTGCCAGCAGCTCCCAGGGGAGCAACACTGAAGCTTTCTTT. As protein: CASSSQGSNTEAFF.